The sequence of this T cell receptor (beta chain) was determined in a study of T cells in Graves' hyperthyroidism and ophthalmopathy. Findings of the study overall: Ophthalmopathy was predicted by the model a median of roughly 6.6 months ahead of onset. Blood also contained most expanded thyroid clonotypes above 0.001.

The CDR3 is made up of 14 amino acids. V lost 0 bases, J lost 5 bases, and 10 bases lay in between. Germline V lookup: CDR1 LNHNV, CDR2 YYDKDF (reference sequence). A note on this clonotype: What it recognizes is unknown.

The source material, RNA transcripts, was used to amplify TCR beta CDR3 regions. HTBI primers drove first-round RT-PCR of the TCR CDR3. TCRdb processed the multiplex PCR reads anew with MiXCR; each CDR3 protein has one entry. The repertoire includes 500,000 to 650,000 distinct CDR3 sequences, 40% to 50% of them detected once, and 44% sits in the top ten. Lactation, pregnancy, other autoimmune disease or uncontrolled infection led to exclusion of patients. Diagnosis relied on clinical symptoms, serum thyroxine and TRAb, thyroid ultrasound and orbital computed tomography. Sequencing was carried out using peripheral blood or thyroid tissue (not recorded which). The TCR was taken from an adult woman with Graves' disease, either hyperthyroidism or ophthalmopathy (not recorded which). The chain has TRBV15 and TRBJ2-5; D unclear. CDR3 bases: TGTGCCACCAGCAGAGACAAGGGTACGGAGACCCAGTACTTC. Translated, it gives CATSRDKGTETQYF.